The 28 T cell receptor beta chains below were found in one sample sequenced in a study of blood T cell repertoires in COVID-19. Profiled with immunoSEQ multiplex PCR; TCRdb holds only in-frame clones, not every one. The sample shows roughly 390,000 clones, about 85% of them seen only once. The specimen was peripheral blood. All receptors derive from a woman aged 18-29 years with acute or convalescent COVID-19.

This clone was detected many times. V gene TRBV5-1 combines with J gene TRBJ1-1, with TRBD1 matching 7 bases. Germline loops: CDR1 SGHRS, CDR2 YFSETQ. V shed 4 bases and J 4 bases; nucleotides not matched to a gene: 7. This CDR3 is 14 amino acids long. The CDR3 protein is CASSTSGQVTEAFF. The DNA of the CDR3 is TGCGCCAGCAGCACTTCCGGACAGGTCACTGAAGCTTTCTTT.

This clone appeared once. This CDR3 reads CASSVGYRAAGNTIYF. In DNA form, the CDR3 reads TGTGCCAGCAGCGTAGGTTACAGGGCTGCCGGAAACACCATATATTTT. This chain uses TRBV9 with TRBJ1-3; weak D call: TRBD1 (6 bases). Germline V gene lookup returns CDR1 SGDLS and CDR2 YYNGEE. V lost 0 bases and J 4 bases, leaving 14 bases between the germline ends. The CDR3 is 16 amino acids.

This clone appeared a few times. CDR3 nucleotide sequence: TGTGCCAGTAGTAGAACAGGGGTCCAAGAGACCCAGTACTTC. Residues: CASSRTGVQETQYF. The chain joins TRBV19 to TRBJ2-5, with TRBD1 matching over 7 bases. Trimming took 4 bases from V and 1 from J; bases not matched to a gene: 3. Germline assignment: CDR1 LNHDA and CDR2 SQIVND (reference sequence). This CDR3 has 14 residues.

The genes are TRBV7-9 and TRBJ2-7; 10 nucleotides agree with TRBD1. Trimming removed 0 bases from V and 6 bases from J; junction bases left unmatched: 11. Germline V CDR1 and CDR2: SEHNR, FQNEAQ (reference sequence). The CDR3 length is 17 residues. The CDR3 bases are TGTGCCAGCAGCTTAGCGCTAATGGGGACAGGGGATAGCGAGCAGTACTTC. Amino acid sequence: CASSLALMGTGDSEQYF.

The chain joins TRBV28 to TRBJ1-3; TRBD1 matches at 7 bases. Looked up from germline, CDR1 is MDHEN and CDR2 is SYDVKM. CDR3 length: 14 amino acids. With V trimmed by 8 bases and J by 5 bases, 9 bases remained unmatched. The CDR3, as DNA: TGTGCCAGCGTTCTTCCGGGACAGAGAAACACCATATATTTT. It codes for CASVLPGQRNTIYF.

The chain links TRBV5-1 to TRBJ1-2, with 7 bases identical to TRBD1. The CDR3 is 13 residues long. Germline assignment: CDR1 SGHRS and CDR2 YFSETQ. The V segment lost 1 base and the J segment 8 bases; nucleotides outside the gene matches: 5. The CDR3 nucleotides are TGCGCCAGCAGCTTGACAGGGGAGGAGGGCTACACCTTC. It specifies CASSLTGEEGYTF.

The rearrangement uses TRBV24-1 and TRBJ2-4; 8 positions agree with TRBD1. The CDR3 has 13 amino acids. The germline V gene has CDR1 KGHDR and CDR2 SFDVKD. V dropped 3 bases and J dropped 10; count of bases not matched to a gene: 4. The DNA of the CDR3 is TGTGCCACCAGTGATCAACGACAGGGGATTCAGTACTTC. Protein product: CATSDQRQGIQYF.

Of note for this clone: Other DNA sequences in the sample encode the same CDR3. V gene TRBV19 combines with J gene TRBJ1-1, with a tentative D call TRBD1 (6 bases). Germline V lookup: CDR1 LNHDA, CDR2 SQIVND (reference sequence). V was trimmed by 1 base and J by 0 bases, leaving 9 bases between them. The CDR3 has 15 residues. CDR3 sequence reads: CASSIGGGMNTEAFF. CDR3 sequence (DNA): TGTGCCAGTAGTATAGGGGGGGGCATGAACACTGAAGCTTTCTTT.

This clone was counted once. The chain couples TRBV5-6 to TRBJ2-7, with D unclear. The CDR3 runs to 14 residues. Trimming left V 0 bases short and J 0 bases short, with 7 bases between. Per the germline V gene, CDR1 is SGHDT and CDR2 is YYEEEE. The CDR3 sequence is CASSLDSYSYEQYF. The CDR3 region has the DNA TGTGCCAGCAGCTTGGACAGCTACTCCTACGAGCAGTACTTC.

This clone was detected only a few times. Here the CDR3 DNA reads TGTGCCACCAGTGATTTCAGGGACTCCAATGAGCAGTTCTTC. It is translated as CATSDFRDSNEQFF. This chain links TRBV24-1 with TRBJ2-1; perhaps TRBD2 as D (6 bases). Per the germline V gene, CDR1 is KGHDR and CDR2 is SFDVKD. Trimming shortened V by 1 base and J by 6 bases, and 9 bases separated the two germline ends. The CDR3 consists of 14 residues.

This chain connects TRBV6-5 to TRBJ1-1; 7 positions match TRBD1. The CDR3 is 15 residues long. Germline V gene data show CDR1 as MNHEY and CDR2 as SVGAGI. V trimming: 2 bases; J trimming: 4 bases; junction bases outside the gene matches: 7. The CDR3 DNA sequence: TGTGCCAGCAGTTACGACAGGGCAGGGGTCACTGAAGCTTTCTTT. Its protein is CASSYDRAGVTEAFF.

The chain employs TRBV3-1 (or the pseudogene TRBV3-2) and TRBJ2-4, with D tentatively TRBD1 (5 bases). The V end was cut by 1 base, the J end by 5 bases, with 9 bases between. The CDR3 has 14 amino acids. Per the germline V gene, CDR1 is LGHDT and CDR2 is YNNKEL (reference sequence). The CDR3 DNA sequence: TGTGCCAGCAGCCAAGCAGGGATCCAAAACATTCAGTACTTC. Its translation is CASSQAGIQNIQYF.

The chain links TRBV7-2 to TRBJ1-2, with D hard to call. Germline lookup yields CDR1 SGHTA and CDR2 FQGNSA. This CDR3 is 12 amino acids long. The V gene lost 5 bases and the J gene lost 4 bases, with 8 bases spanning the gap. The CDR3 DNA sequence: TGTGCCAGCAGCCGAGACATCTATGGCTACACCTTC. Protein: CASSRDIYGYTF.

DNA for the CDR3: TGTGCCAGTAGTTTCGACAGGTCTCAGAACTATGGCTACACCTTC. It is translated as CASSFDRSQNYGYTF. The rearrangement joins TRBV19 to TRBJ1-2; D perhaps matches TRBD1 (6 bases). CDR3 size: 15 residues. Germline lookup yields CDR1 LNHDA and CDR2 SQIVND (reference sequence). V lost 5 bases to trimming and J lost 2 bases, with 15 bases between them.

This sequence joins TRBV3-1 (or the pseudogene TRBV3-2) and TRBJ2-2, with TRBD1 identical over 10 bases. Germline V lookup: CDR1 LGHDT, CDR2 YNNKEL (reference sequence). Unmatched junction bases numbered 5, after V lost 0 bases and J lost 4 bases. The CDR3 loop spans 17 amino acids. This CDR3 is CASSQDRTGGRTGELFF. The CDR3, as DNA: TGTGCCAGCAGCCAAGATCGGACAGGGGGACGCACCGGGGAGCTGTTTTTT.

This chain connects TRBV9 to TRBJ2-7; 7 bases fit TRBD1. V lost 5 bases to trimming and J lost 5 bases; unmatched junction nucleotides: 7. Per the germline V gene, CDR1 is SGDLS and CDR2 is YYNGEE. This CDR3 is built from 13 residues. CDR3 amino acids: CASSPGGTNEQYF. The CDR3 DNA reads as TGTGCCAGCAGTCCAGGGGGAACGAACGAGCAGTACTTC.

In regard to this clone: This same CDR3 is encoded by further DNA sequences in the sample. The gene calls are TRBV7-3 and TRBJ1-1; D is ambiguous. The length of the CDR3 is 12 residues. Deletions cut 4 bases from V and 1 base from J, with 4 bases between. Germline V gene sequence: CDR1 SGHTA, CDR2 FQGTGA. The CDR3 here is CASSSRNTEAFF. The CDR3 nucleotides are TGTGCCAGCAGCTCCCGGAACACTGAAGCTTTCTTT.

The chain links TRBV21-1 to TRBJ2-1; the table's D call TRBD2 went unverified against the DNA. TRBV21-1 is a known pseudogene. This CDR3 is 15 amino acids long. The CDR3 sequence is CASSVRLAGGGEQFF. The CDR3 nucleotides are TGTGCCAGCAGCGTGCGTCTAGCGGGAGGGGGTGAGCAGTTCTTC.

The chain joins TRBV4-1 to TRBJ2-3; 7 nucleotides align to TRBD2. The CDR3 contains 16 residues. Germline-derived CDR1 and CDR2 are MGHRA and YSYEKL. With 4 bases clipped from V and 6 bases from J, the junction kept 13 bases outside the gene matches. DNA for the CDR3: TGCGCCAGCAGCCCTGGTGGACTAGAGTTCACGGATACGCAGTATTTT. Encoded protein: CASSPGGLEFTDTQYF.

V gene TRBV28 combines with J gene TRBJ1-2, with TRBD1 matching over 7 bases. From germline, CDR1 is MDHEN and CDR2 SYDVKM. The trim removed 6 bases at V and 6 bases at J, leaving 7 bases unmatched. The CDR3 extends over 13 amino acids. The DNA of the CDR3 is TGTGCCAGCAGCCCCAGGACAGGAGATGGCTACACCTTC. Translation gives CASSPRTGDGYTF.

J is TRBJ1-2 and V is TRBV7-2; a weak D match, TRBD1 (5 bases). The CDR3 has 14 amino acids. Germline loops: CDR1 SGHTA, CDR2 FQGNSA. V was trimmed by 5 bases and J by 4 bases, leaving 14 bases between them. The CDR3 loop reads CASSRTTFSYGYTF. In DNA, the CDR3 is TGTGCCAGCAGCCGGACAACCTTTAGCTATGGCTACACCTTC. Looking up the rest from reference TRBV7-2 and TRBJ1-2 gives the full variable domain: GAGVSQSPSNKVTEKGKDVELRCDPISGHTALYWYRQSLGQGLEFLIYFQGNSAPDKSGLPSDRFSAERTGGSVSTLTIQRTQQEDSAVYLCASSRTTFSYGYTFGSGTRLTVV.

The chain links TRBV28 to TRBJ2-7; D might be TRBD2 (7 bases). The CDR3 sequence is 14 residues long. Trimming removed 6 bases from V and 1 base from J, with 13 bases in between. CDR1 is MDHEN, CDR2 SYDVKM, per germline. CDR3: CASSPRGGSYEQYF. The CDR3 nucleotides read TGTGCCAGCAGCCCCAGGGGAGGGTCCTACGAGCAGTACTTC.

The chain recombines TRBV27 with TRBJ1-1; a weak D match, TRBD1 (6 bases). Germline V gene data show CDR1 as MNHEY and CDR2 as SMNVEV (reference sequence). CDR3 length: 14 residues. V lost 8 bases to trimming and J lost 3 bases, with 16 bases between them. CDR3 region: CASHQGMGYTEAFF. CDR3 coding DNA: TGTGCCAGCCACCAGGGGATGGGTTACACTGAAGCTTTCTTT.

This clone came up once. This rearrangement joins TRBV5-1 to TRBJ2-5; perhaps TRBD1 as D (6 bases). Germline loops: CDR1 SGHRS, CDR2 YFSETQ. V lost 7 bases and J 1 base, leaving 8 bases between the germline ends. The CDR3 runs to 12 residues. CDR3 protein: CASRGGQETQYF. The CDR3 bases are TGCGCCAGCCGAGGGGGCCAAGAGACCCAGTACTTC.

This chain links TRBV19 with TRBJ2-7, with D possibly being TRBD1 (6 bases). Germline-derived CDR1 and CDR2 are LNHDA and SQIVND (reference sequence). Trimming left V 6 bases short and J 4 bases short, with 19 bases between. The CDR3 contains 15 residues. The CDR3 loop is CASRGAGAIGYEQYF. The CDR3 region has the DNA TGTGCCAGTAGGGGCGCAGGGGCAATCGGATACGAGCAGTACTTC.

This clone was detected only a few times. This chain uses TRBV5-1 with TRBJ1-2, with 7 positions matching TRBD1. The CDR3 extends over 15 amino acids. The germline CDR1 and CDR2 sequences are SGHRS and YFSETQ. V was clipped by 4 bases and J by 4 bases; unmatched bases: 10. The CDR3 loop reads CASSPEGAGGYGYTF. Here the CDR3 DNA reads TGCGCCAGCAGCCCTGAGGGGGCAGGGGGCTATGGCTACACCTTC. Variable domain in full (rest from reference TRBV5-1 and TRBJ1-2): KAGVTQTPRYLIKTRGQQVTLSCSPISGHRSVSWYQQTPGQGLQFLFEYFSETQRNKGNFPGRFSGRQFSNSRSEMNVSTLELGDSALYLCASSPEGAGGYGYTFGSGTRLTVV.

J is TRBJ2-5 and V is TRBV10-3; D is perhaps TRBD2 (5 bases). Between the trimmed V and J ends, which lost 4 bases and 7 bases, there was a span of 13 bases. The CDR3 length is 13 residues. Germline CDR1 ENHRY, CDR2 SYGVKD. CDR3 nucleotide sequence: TGTGCCATCAGTGTTGAAACTAGTCGGACCCAGTACTTC. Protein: CAISVETSRTQYF.

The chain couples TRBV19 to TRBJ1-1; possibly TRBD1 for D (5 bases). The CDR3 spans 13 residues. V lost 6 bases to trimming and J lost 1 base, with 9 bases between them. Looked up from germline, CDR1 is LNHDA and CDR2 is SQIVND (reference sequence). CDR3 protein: CASSRQRNTEAFF. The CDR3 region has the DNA TGTGCCAGTAGCCGACAGAGGAACACTGAAGCTTTCTTT.